This TCR beta chain originates from a study of blood T cell repertoires in COVID-19. Study in general: COVID-19 samples, acute and convalescent, were from the United States, Italy and Spain. From T cells, B-cell-depleted T cells, or PBMCs came the material, which was cDNA or gDNA.

This clone was seen only a few times. In the study's own analysis: Reference gene primer amplification yielded estimated nucleated cell counts. Some clones are missing from TCRdb's copy, which holds only in-frame ones; the method was immunoSEQ multiplex PCR. The DNA was the basis for D and trimming; V, J and clone size are from that table. Among 150,000 to 200,000 clones, less than 90% were seen once, and the ten largest hold less than 10%. Germline assignment: CDR1 LNHDA and CDR2 SQIVND (reference sequence). The CDR3 spans 18 residues. The V and J ends lost 5 bases and 3 bases, in that order; junction bases with no gene match: 14. Enrolment of Seattle patients took place during active infection, and they were followed longitudinally.

This sequence joins TRBV19 and TRBJ1-5; 9 nucleotides line up with TRBD1. Material for sequencing was peripheral blood. This sequence was found in a woman in her sixties or seventies with COVID-19, enrolled during active disease. CDR3 DNA: TGTGCCAGTAGTCCGGGACAGGGTACGGGAGGTAACAATCAGCCCCAGCATTTT. Translation gives CASSPGQGTGGNNQPQHF.